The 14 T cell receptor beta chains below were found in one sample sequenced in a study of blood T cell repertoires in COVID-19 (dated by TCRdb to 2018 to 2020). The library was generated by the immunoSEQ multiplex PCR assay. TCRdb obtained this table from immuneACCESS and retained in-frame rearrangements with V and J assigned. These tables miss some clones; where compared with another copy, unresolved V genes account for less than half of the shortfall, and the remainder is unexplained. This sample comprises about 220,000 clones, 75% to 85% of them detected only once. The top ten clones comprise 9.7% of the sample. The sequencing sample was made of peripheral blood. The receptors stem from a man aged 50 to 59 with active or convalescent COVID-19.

The CDR3 sequence: CASSPVSGPTLSGEAFF. The CDR3 nucleotides read TGTGCCAGCTCACCAGTTTCGGGCCCTACCTTAAGCGGTGAAGCTTTCTTT. The J gene is TRBJ1-1, the V gene TRBV18; no clear D. This CDR3 spans 17 amino acids. The V end was cut by 2 bases, the J end by 7 bases, with 23 bases between. The germline V gene encodes CDR1 KGHSH and CDR2 LQKENI. The variable domain in full, with the rest retrieved from reference TRBV18 and TRBJ1-1, is NAGVMQNPRHLVRRRGQEARLRCSPMKGHSHVYWYRQLPEEGLKFMVYLQKENIIDESGMPKERFSAEFPKEGPSILRIQQVVRGDSAAYFCASSPVSGPTLSGEAFFGQGTRLTVV.

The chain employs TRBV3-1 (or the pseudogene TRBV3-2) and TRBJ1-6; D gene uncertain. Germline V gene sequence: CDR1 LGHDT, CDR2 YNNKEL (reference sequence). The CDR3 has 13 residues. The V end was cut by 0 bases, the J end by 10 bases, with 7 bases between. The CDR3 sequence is CASSQEFPSPLHF. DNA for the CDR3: TGTGCCAGCAGCCAAGAATTCCCATCACCCCTCCACTTT.

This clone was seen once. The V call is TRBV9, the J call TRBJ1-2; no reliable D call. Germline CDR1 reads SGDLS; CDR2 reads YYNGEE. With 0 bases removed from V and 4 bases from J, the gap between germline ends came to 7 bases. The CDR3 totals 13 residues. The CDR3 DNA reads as TGTGCCAGCAGCGTAGGGGCTACCTATGGCTACACCTTC. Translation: CASSVGATYGYTF.

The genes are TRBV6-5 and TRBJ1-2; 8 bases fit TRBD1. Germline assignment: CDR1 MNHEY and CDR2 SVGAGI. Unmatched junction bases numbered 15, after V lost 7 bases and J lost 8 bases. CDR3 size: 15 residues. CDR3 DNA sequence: TGTGCCAGCAACCCTAAGGCGGCAGGGGGCGTGGGCTACACCTTC. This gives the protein CASNPKAAGGVGYTF.

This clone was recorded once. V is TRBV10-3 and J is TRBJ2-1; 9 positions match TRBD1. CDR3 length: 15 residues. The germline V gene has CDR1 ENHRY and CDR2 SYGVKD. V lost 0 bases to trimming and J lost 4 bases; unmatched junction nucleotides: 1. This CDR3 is CAISESTGGYNEQFF. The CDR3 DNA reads TGTGCCATCAGTGAGTCGACAGGGGGGTACAATGAGCAGTTCTTC.

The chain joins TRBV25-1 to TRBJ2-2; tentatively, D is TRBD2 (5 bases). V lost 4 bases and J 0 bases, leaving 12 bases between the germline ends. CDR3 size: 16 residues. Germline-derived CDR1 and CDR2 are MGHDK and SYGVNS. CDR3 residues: CASSAPTTTNTGELFF. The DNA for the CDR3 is TGTGCCAGCAGTGCCCCGACTACTACGAACACCGGGGAGCTGTTTTTT. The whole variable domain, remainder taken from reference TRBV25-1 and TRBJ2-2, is EADIYQTPRYLVIGTGKKITLECSQTMGHDKMYWYQQDPGMELHLIHYSYGVNSTEKGDLSSESTVSRIRTEHFPLTLESARPSHTSQYLCASSAPTTTNTGELFFGEGSRLTVL.

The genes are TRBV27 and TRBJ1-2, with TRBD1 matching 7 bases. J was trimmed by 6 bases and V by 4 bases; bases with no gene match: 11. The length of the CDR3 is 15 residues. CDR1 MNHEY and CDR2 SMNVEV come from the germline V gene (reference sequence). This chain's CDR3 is CASSWLGGDSDGYTF. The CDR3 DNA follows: TGTGCCAGCAGTTGGTTAGGGGGCGATTCAGATGGCTACACCTTC.

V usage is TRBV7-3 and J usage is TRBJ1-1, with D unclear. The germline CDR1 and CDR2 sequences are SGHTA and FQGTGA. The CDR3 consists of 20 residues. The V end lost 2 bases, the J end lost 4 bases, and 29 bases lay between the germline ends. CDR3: CASSLLSPSGVGGYGTEAFF. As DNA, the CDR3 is TGTGCCAGCAGCTTATTATCTCCCTCCGGTGTCGGCGGGTACGGCACTGAAGCTTTCTTT.

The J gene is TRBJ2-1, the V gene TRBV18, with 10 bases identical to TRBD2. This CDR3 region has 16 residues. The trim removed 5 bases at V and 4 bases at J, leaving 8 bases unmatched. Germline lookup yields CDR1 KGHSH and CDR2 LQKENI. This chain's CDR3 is CASSDATSGFYNEQFF. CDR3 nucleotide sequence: TGTGCCAGCTCAGACGCGACTAGCGGGTTTTACAATGAGCAGTTCTTC.

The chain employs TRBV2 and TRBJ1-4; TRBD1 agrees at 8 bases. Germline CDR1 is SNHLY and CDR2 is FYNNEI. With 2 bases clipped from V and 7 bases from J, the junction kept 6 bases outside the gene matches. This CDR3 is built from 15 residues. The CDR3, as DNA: TGTGCCAGCAGTGAAAGGCAGGGGGCGTTTGAAAAACTGTTTTTT. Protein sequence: CASSERQGAFEKLFF.

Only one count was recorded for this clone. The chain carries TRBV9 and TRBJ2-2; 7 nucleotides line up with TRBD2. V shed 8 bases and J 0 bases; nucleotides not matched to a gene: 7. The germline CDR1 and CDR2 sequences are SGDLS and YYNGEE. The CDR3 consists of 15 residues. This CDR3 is CASKAGTSNTGELFF. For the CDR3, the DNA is TGTGCCAGTAAAGCGGGGACCTCGAACACCGGGGAGCTGTTTTTT.

CDR3 nucleotides: TGTGCCAGCTCACCAGGAACGGACAGGGGGAATTCACCCCTCCACTTT. Translated: CASSPGTDRGNSPLHF. This chain joins TRBV18 and TRBJ1-6; the match to TRBD1 covers 10 bases. The trim removed 2 bases at V and 7 bases at J, leaving 5 bases unmatched. The CDR3 totals 16 residues. Germline CDR1 reads KGHSH; CDR2 reads LQKENI.

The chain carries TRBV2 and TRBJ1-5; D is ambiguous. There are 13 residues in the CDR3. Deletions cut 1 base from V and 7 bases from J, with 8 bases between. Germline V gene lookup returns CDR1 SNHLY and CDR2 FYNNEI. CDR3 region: CASSEEQPQPQHF. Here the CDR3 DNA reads TGTGCCAGCAGTGAAGAACAGCCCCAGCCCCAGCATTTT.

CDR3 DNA: TGTGCCAGCAGCGTAGTCGGGGAGAGCTCCTACAATGAGCAGTTCTTC. As protein: CASSVVGESSYNEQFF. V is TRBV9 and J is TRBJ2-1; a possible D gene is TRBD2 (5 bases). The germline CDR1 and CDR2 sequences are SGDLS and YYNGEE. The germline V and J ends were trimmed by 0 bases and 0 bases, with 10 bases remaining between them. The CDR3 consists of 16 residues.